This T cell receptor (beta chain) stems from a study of metastatic and nonmetastatic thyroid tumors. Background on the study: The comparison covered peripheral blood and tumor or nodule tissue in malignant and benign thyroid patients.

From the PCR reads, TCRdb re-called clones with MiXCR. The data hold 20,000 to 25,000 clones, with approximately 29% observed a single time. This clone was counted at least ten times. Other DNA sequences within the sample encode an identical CDR3. Thyroid surgery was performed in patients who had received no treatment beforehand. This clonotype was obtained from a female donor with papillary thyroid cancer or a benign thyroid nodule (not recorded which). Some clones in this sample may be carry-over from other donors' samples. Material for sequencing was blood.

The CDR3 DNA reads TGTGCCATCAGTGAGTCTCAAGGGGACGAGCAGTACTTC. As protein: CAISESQGDEQYF. The rearrangement uses TRBV10-3 and TRBJ2-7, with D maybe TRBD1 (5 bases). Germline CDR1 is ENHRY and CDR2 is SYGVKD. The CDR3 sequence is 13 residues long. Trimming stripped 0 bases from V and 5 bases from J, with 8 bases between.